This paragraph covers one T cell receptor beta chain sequence. Its antigen remains unknown. The data were obtained in a study of T cells in Graves' hyperthyroidism and ophthalmopathy. Exclusion criteria comprised uncontrolled infection, other autoimmune disease, pregnancy or lactation. From germline, CDR1 is DFQATT and CDR2 SNEGSKA (reference sequence). This CDR3 has 16 amino acids. V was pared by 3 bases and J by 0 bases, with 11 bases of the junction left unmatched. There were TCR beta CDR3 regions amplified from RNA transcripts. Using the HTBI primer set, a first-round RT-PCR was run on the TCR CDR3. TCRdb used MiXCR to reprocess the multiplex PCR reads, holding one entry per CDR3 protein. The sample lists hundreds of thousands of distinct CDR3 sequences, 19% occurring once. Study observations and caveats: Expanded thyroid clonotypes (above 0.001) were mostly also found in blood. From stable hyperthyroidism, ophthalmopathy was separated by a 13 V-J model.

Input material: blood. The chain links TRBV20-1 to TRBJ2-7; 7 bases match TRBD2. The sequence derives from a woman aged 18-29 years with Graves' hyperthyroidism. CDR3 sequence (DNA): TGCAGTGCTAGCGTAGGCGGGGGAAACCCCTCCTACGAGCAGTACTTC. Translating gives CSASVGGGNPSYEQYF.